Below, 28 T cell receptor beta chains from the same sample are listed, as sequenced in a study of metastatic and nonmetastatic thyroid tumors. No patient had received any treatment before thyroid surgery. TCRdb reanalyzed the PCR reads via MiXCR. The repertoire holds 50,000 to 65,000 clones, just over 4% seen once, with approximately 20% in the top ten. Sequencing was carried out using blood. These receptors were taken from a female donor with papillary thyroid cancer or a benign thyroid nodule (not recorded which). Some clones in this sample may be carry-over from other donors' samples.

At least ten counts were recorded for this clone. This chain connects TRBV6-1 to TRBJ1-2; 7 nucleotides align to TRBD1. With V trimmed by 8 bases and J by 8 bases, 11 bases remained unmatched. Germline CDR1 and CDR2: MNHNS and SASEGT. CDR3 length: 13 residues. Here the CDR3 reads CASPGQSISGYTF. CDR3 in DNA: TGTGCCAGCCCGGGACAGTCTATATCGGGCTACACCTTC.

This clone was picked up many times. Mismatch with germline at one junction end may stem from a read error. The sample carries other DNA sequences with the same CDR3. The chain combines TRBV19 with TRBJ2-7, with D tentatively TRBD1 or TRBD2 (5 bases each). Per germline, CDR1 LNHDA and CDR2 SQIVND (reference sequence). The CDR3 sequence is 13 residues long. As DNA, the CDR3 is TGTGCCAGTAGTATAGGAAGGGGAGTGGAGCAGTACTTT. Amino acid sequence: CASSIGRGVEQYF.

The chain links TRBV28 to TRBJ2-1, with 12 bases aligning to TRBD2. Germline CDR1 reads MDHEN; CDR2 reads SYDVKM. The CDR3 sequence is 16 residues long. V was pared by 6 bases and J by 13 bases, with 16 bases of the junction left unmatched. The CDR3 protein is CASRLRTSGKDGEQFF. The CDR3 nucleotides are TGTGCCAGCAGACTACGGACTAGCGGGAAGGATGGTGAACAGTTCTTC. The full variable domain, completed using reference TRBV28 and TRBJ2-1, is DVKVTQSSRYLVKRTGEKVFLECVQDMDHENMFWYRQDPGLGLRLIYFSYDVKMKEKGDIPEGYSVSREKKERFSLILESASTNQTSMYLCASRLRTSGKDGEQFFGPGTRLTVL.

V usage is TRBV6-4 and J usage is TRBJ2-3; 8 positions agree with TRBD2. J gave up 3 bases and V 5 bases, and 4 bases lay outside the gene matches. Germline V lookup: CDR1 MRHNA, CDR2 SNTAGT. The CDR3 runs to 14 residues. The CDR3 region is CASSSGSGTDTQYF. CDR3 bases: TGTGCCAGCAGTAGCGGGAGTGGAACAGATACGCAGTATTTT.

Remarks on this clone: It is likely a read error, because the conserved phenylalanine at the end of the CDR3 is missing. The chain employs TRBV30 and TRBJ2-7; 9 bases fit TRBD2. Per the germline V gene, CDR1 is GTSNPN and CDR2 is SVGIG (reference sequence). This CDR3 spans 17 amino acids. V gave up 1 base and J gave up 2 bases; unmatched junction bases: 12. The DNA for the CDR3 is TGTGCCTGGAGTGAGACATGCGGGAGGGCAAGTCCCTACGAGCAGTACTCC. Amino acids: CAWSETCGRASPYEQYS.

This clone has at least ten counts. The genes are TRBV7-9 and TRBJ2-5, with D possibly TRBD2 on 5 matching bases. The germline CDR1 and CDR2 sequences are SEHNR and FQNEAQ (reference sequence). Trimming cost V 5 bases and J 10 bases, with 14 bases left between them. The CDR3 runs to 12 residues. CDR3 region: CASSKWTDDQYF. The CDR3 nucleotides read TGTGCCAGCAGCAAATGGACTGACGACCAGTACTTC.

The table lists this clone with many counts. The chain carries TRBV5-1 and TRBJ2-3, with D uncertain. This CDR3 spans 14 amino acids. Trimming stripped 4 bases from V and 6 bases from J, with 15 bases between. Germline V gene data show CDR1 as SGHRS and CDR2 as YFSETQ. The CDR3 region is CASSQSPVGDTQYF. The CDR3 coding sequence is TGCGCCAGCAGCCAAAGTCCGGTTGGGGATACGCAGTATTTT. Combining the CDR3 with reference TRBV5-1 and TRBJ2-3 gives the whole variable domain KAGVTQTPRYLIKTRGQQVTLSCSPISGHRSVSWYQQTPGQGLQFLFEYFSETQRNKGNFPGRFSGRQFSNSRSEMNVSTLELGDSALYLCASSQSPVGDTQYFGPGTRLTVL.

In its sample, this clone was seen many times. The genes are TRBV7-3 and TRBJ2-3, with D possibly TRBD1 on 5 matching bases. This CDR3 is built from 14 residues. Between the trimmed V and J ends, which lost 6 bases and 1 base, there was a span of 11 bases. Germline V gives CDR1 SGHTA, CDR2 FQGTGA. In DNA, the CDR3 is TGTGCCAGCAGTGGGTCAGGGCGCACAGATACGCAGTATTTT. Protein: CASSGSGRTDTQYF.

This clone was seen repeatedly, ten times or more. The chain couples TRBV6-1 to TRBJ2-2; the D gene could be TRBD1 or TRBD2 (5 bases each). CDR3 size: 15 residues. Between the trimmed V and J ends, which lost 9 bases and 0 bases, there was a span of 14 bases. Germline V gene data show CDR1 as MNHNS and CDR2 as SASEGT. The CDR3, as DNA: TGTGCCAGTATCCGGGGCCACGCGAACACCGGGGAGCTGTTTTTT. As protein: CASIRGHANTGELFF.

This clone was seen at least ten times. This chain uses TRBV6-1 with TRBJ2-1, with 11 bases lining up with TRBD2. CDR3 length: 16 residues. Germline CDR1 and CDR2: MNHNS and SASEGT. The V and J ends lost 6 bases and 10 bases, in that order; junction bases with no gene match: 14. The CDR3 nucleotides read TGTGCCAGCAGGCCACTAACTAGCGGGAGCTTTTGGGAGCAGTTCTTC. Its protein is CASRPLTSGSFWEQFF.

This clone came up many times. This may come from a read error, since a much larger clone is one base off. This CDR3 is also generated by other DNA sequences in the sample. This chain uses TRBV6-1 with TRBJ1-5; D ambiguous. This CDR3 comprises 14 residues. Germline V gene sequence: CDR1 MNHNS, CDR2 SASEGT. The DNA for the CDR3 is TGTGCCAGCAGTTCGATAGGCAGCTATCAACCCCAGCATTTT. Translating gives CASSSIGSYQPQHF.

V and J are TRBV6-2 or TRBV6-3 and TRBJ2-3, with 7 bases identical to TRBD2. The CDR3 length is 14 residues. The junction had 7 bases not matched to a gene; V was cut back by 6 bases and J by 4 bases. The germline V gene has CDR1 MNHEY and CDR2 SVGEGT. The CDR3 spells CASRRGRRADTQYF. Written as DNA, the CDR3 is TGTGCCAGCAGGCGGGGGAGGCGCGCAGATACGCAGTATTTT.

This clone was picked up a small number of times. This chain joins TRBV7-2 and TRBJ2-7; no clear D. Looked up from germline, CDR1 is SGHTA and CDR2 is FQGNSA. There are 14 residues in the CDR3. With 5 bases removed from V and 4 bases from J, the gap between germline ends came to 15 bases. In DNA, the CDR3 is TGTGCCAGCAGCCGTTCTACAGCTGGATACGAGCAGTACTTC. Translating it yields CASSRSTAGYEQYF.

There are many counts of this clone. The chain joins TRBV28 to TRBJ2-7; 10 bases align to TRBD1. The CDR3 extends over 15 amino acids. V trimming: 6 bases; J trimming: 0 bases; junction bases outside the gene matches: 5. Per germline, CDR1 MDHEN and CDR2 SYDVKM. The CDR3 region is CASRTGGQSSYEQYF. DNA for the CDR3: TGTGCCAGCAGGACAGGGGGCCAGAGCTCCTACGAGCAGTACTTC.

Comments on this clone: This could be a read error, since a much larger clone is one nucleotide away. CDR3 loop: CASSPGQASGNATYF. The CDR3 coding sequence is TGTGCCAGTAGTCCGGGACAAGCCTCTGGAAACGCCACATATTTT. The chain employs TRBV19 and TRBJ1-3; a possible D gene is TRBD1 (6 bases). This CDR3 is 15 amino acids long. Trimming took 5 bases from V and 15 from J, leaving 26 bases between them. The germline gives CDR1 LNHDA, CDR2 SQIVND (reference sequence).

This clone was counted at least ten times. Here the CDR3 reads CASRLLGGLGSGANVLTF. The DNA for the CDR3 is TGTGCCAGCAGGCTCCTCGGAGGATTAGGCTCTGGGGCCAACGTCCTGACTTTC. V and J are TRBV12-3 or TRBV12-4 and TRBJ2-6; TRBD2 might be the D (5 bases). The V end lost 6 bases, the J end lost 0 bases, and 18 bases lay between the germline ends. This CDR3 has 18 residues.

This clone was observed at least ten times. This chain connects TRBV5-1 to TRBJ2-5, with a tentative D call TRBD2 (5 bases). Trimming pared 4 bases from V and 9 bases from J, leaving 13 bases between. This CDR3 comprises 12 residues. CDR1 SGHRS and CDR2 YFSETQ come from the germline V gene. DNA for the CDR3: TGCGCCAGCAGCCCTCCGGGGATCTCCCAGTACTTC. Protein product: CASSPPGISQYF.

V usage is TRBV19 and J usage is TRBJ2-2; tentative D call: TRBD2 (5 bases). The CDR3 length is 15 residues. Germline loops: CDR1 LNHDA, CDR2 SQIVND (reference sequence). Between the trimmed V and J ends, which lost 6 bases and 1 base, there was a span of 12 bases. The CDR3 is CASRPTGWNTGELFF. CDR3 nucleotides: TGTGCCAGTAGGCCGACGGGATGGAACACCGGGGAGCTGTTTTTT.

This clone was detected only a few times. The chain uses TRBV20-1 and TRBJ1-4, with D perhaps TRBD1 (6 bases). The CDR3 contains 13 residues. Germline V lookup: CDR1 DFQATT, CDR2 SNEGSKA (reference sequence). Trimming removed 5 bases at V and 8 bases at J, with 15 bases between. CDR3 nucleotides: TGCAGTGCTCAGAGGACAGAACGCGAAAAACTGTTTTTT. Its translation: CSAQRTEREKLFF.

In this sample, this clone turned up many times. The V and J genes are TRBV20-1 and TRBJ2-1, with 7 positions matching TRBD1. Per germline, CDR1 DFQATT and CDR2 SNEGSKA (reference sequence). J gave up 9 bases and V 0 bases, and 14 bases lay outside the gene matches. This CDR3 spans 16 amino acids. The CDR3 loop is CSARDPSEGAQGEQFF. The CDR3 DNA is TGCAGTGCTAGAGATCCGTCTGAGGGGGCGCAGGGTGAGCAGTTCTTC.

This clone was recorded at least ten times. The J gene is TRBJ2-7, the V gene TRBV24-1; unclear D gene. Germline CDR1 and CDR2: KGHDR and SFDVKD. The V end was cut by 3 bases, the J end by 2 bases, with 7 bases between. This CDR3 is 13 amino acids long. The CDR3 reads CATSDDFTYEQYF. DNA for the CDR3: TGTGCCACCAGTGATGATTTCACCTACGAGCAGTACTTC.

This clone was counted between two and nine times. Possible read error: a much larger clone is one base away. V and J are TRBV6-4 and TRBJ1-6; no reliable D call. Per the germline V gene, CDR1 is MRHNA and CDR2 is SNTAGT. The germline V and J ends were trimmed by 9 bases and 7 bases, with 19 bases remaining between them. This CDR3 spans 15 amino acids. CDR3 nucleotide sequence: TGTGCCAGTAGTCCTGGTCAAGTGGAGAATTCACCCCTCCACTTT. It codes for CASSPGQVENSPLHF.

By its share, this clone is medium-sized. The chain combines TRBV6-1 with TRBJ1-6, with a weak D call TRBD1 (6 bases). The CDR3 runs 16 residues. Trimming shortened V by 0 bases and J by 5 bases, and 11 bases separated the two germline ends. Germline CDR1 and CDR2: MNHNS and SASEGT. This chain's CDR3 is CASSEALTGNNSPLHF. DNA of the CDR3: TGTGCCAGCAGTGAAGCTCTCACAGGGAATAATTCACCCCTCCACTTT.

The table lists this clone with many counts. The CDR3 bases are TGCAGCGTTGAAGCCGCCCAGGGACGAGTCCGCGAGCAGTACTTC. Amino acids: CSVEAAQGRVREQYF. The chain recombines TRBV29-1 with TRBJ2-7, with D perhaps matching TRBD1 or TRBD2 (5 bases each). CDR1 is SQVTM, CDR2 ANQGSEA, per germline. The CDR3 totals 15 residues. V lost 1 base to trimming and J lost 6 bases, with 19 bases between them.

A few counts support this clone. This rearrangement joins TRBV27 to TRBJ2-2, with 8 bases lining up with TRBD1. V shed 5 bases and J 4 bases; nucleotides not matched to a gene: 6. In germline, CDR1 is MNHEY, CDR2 SMNVEV (reference sequence). The CDR3 totals 15 residues. DNA for the CDR3: TGTGCCAGCAGTGTGACAGGGGCAGTCACCGGGGAGCTGTTTTTT. It codes for CASSVTGAVTGELFF.

There are many counts of this clone. The chain combines TRBV5-1 with TRBJ1-1; D might be TRBD1 (5 bases). CDR3 length: 13 residues. V was shortened by 2 bases and J by 5 bases, with 10 bases between the two germline ends. From germline, CDR1 is SGHRS and CDR2 YFSETQ. The DNA for the CDR3 is TGCGCCAGCAGCTTCTCAGGGCAGACTGAAGCTTTCTTT. Its protein product is CASSFSGQTEAFF.

The chain uses TRBV5-1 and TRBJ2-7, with 7 nucleotides matching TRBD1. Germline loops: CDR1 SGHRS, CDR2 YFSETQ. Losses at the gene ends were 4 bases for V and 0 bases for J; bases not matched to a gene: 4. The length of the CDR3 is 14 residues. The CDR3 sequence is CASSLTGFSYEQYF. The CDR3 nucleotides read TGCGCCAGCAGCCTGACAGGGTTCTCCTACGAGCAGTACTTC.

A few counts support this clone. It may be a read error: a sequence one base away is much more abundant. The same CDR3 arises from other DNA sequences in this sample as well. The V call is TRBV5-1, the J call TRBJ2-3; unclear D gene. The CDR3 extends over 12 amino acids. Per the germline V gene, CDR1 is SGHRS and CDR2 is YFSETQ. The CDR3, as DNA: TGTGCCAGCAGCAAGACCACAGATACGCAGTATTTT. Translating gives CASSKTTDTQYF.